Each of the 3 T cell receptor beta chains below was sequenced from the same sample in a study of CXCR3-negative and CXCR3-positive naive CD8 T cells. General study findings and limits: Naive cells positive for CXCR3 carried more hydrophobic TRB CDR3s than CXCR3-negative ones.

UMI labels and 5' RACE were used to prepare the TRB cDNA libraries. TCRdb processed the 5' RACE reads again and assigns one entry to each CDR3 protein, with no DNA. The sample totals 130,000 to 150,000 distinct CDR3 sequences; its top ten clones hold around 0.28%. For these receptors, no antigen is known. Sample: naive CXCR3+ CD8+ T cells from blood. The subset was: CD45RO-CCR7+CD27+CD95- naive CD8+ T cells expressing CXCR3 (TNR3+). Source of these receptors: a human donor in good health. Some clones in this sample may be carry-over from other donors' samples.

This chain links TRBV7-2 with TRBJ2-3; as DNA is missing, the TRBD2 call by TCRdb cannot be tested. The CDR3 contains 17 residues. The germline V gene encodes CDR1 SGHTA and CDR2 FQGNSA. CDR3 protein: CASSSPTIAVDTDTQYF.

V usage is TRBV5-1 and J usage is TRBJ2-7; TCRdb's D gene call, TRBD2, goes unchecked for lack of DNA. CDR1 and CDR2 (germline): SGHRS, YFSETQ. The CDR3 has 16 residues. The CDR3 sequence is CASSFLFLSGVYEQYF.

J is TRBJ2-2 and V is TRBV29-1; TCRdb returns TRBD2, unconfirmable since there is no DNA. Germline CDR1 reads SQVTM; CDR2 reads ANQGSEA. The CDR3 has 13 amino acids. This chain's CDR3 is CTLREENTRELFF.